Listed here is a single T cell receptor (beta chain). The target antigen is unknown. In germline, CDR1 is SGHNT, CDR2 YENEEA. J was trimmed by 2 bases and V by 5 bases; bases with no gene match: 8. This CDR3 contains 15 residues. The sample belongs to a study of cytomegalovirus exposure and HLA in healthy donors. Whole-study results and caveats: The investigators catalogued under 200 TCR beta chains as cytomegalovirus-associated. For most TCR beta V segments, an earlier analysis put the productive rate at about 90% or about 30% of the time.

Primers: 60 Vbeta forward and 13 Jbeta reverse. TCRdb's table, derived via immunoSEQ multiplex PCR, lists solely in-frame clones and lacks some. In the table there are 160,000 or so clones, almost 80% of which are singletons. The V call is TRBV11-3, the J call TRBJ2-7; 8 bases line up with TRBD1. Sample: PBMCs. This TCR was recovered from a man between 40 and 49 years old in good health and CMV-seropositive. CDR3 residues: CASSPTGTGAYEQYF. The CDR3 DNA reads TGTGCCAGCAGCCCTACCGGGACAGGCGCCTACGAGCAGTACTTC.